The rows below give T cell receptor beta chains drawn from one sample of a study of shared clonotypes between healthy human individuals. TCRdb keeps only in-frame clones here, not all; method: immunoSEQ multiplex PCR. The sample yields 490,000 or so clones, around 80% seen once. Sequences were obtained from PBMCs. These receptors came from a woman between 40 and 50 years old in good health. Some clones in this sample may be carry-over from other donors' samples. CDR3s include the opening cysteine and the closing phenylalanine or tryptophan. Each record gives: J gene, CDR3 length, D gene, clone size, V gene, CDR3 DNA, CDR3 protein. A D gene is named only where the DNA matches it firmly. Clone size, where shown, is once, few, many, or a class for clones that have expanded.

j_call: TRBJ1-2; cdr3_length: 16; d_call: .; clone_size: once; v_call: TRBV4-1; cdr3_nt: TGCGCCAGCAGCCAAGGGCGGGTCCCTCGCCCCTATGGCTACACCTTC; cdr3_aa: CASSQGRVPRPYGYTF
j_call: TRBJ1-5; cdr3_length: 13; d_call: .; clone_size: .; v_call: TRBV6-6; cdr3_nt: TGTGCCAGCCCGACAGGAGATAATCAGCCCCAGCATTTT; cdr3_aa: CASPTGDNQPQHF
j_call: TRBJ2-1; cdr3_length: 14; d_call: .; clone_size: .; v_call: TRBV28; cdr3_nt: TGTGCCAGCAGTTCTGGGGGCCCCGCGGGTGAGCAGTTCTTC; cdr3_aa: CASSSGGPAGEQFF
j_call: TRBJ2-7; cdr3_length: 15; d_call: .; clone_size: .; v_call: TRBV4-2; cdr3_nt: TGTGCCAGCAGCCAGCTAGGCCCAGGGACGGTCGAGCAGTACTTC; cdr3_aa: CASSQLGPGTVEQYF
j_call: TRBJ2-7; cdr3_length: 15; d_call: TRBD1; clone_size: .; v_call: TRBV9; cdr3_nt: TGTGCCAGCAGCGCAGGCTGGACAGGCCAGTCCGAGCAGTACTTC; cdr3_aa: CASSAGWTGQSEQYF
j_call: TRBJ1-5; cdr3_length: 17; d_call: TRBD1; clone_size: .; v_call: TRBV15; cdr3_nt: TGTGCCACCAGCAGACTTTCCGGGGGACAGGGGGCCCAGCCCCAGCATTTT; cdr3_aa: CATSRLSGGQGAQPQHF
j_call: TRBJ2-2; cdr3_length: 13; d_call: .; clone_size: .; v_call: TRBV28; cdr3_nt: TGTGCCAGCAGCGCAACGAACACCGGGGAGCTGTTTTTT; cdr3_aa: CASSATNTGELFF
j_call: TRBJ1-5; cdr3_length: 14; d_call: TRBD1; clone_size: .; v_call: TRBV10-3; cdr3_nt: TGTGCCATCAGTGAGACAGGGGGCGAGGAGCCCCAGCATTTT; cdr3_aa: CAISETGGEEPQHF
j_call: TRBJ2-1; cdr3_length: 15; d_call: TRBD1; clone_size: .; v_call: TRBV6-5; cdr3_nt: TGTGCCAGCAGTACCCGGGACAGGGTAGGGGATGAGCAGTTCTTC; cdr3_aa: CASSTRDRVGDEQFF
j_call: TRBJ1-5; cdr3_length: 15; d_call: TRBD1; clone_size: .; v_call: TRBV7-2; cdr3_nt: TGTGCCAGCAGCATAGGACAGGGACGGGGTCAGCCCCAGCATTTT; cdr3_aa: CASSIGQGRGQPQHF
j_call: TRBJ1-4; cdr3_length: 15; d_call: .; clone_size: .; v_call: TRBV7-2; cdr3_nt: TGTGCCAGCAGCTTGGCAGGGGCCCGTCTTGAAAAACTGTTTTTT; cdr3_aa: CASSLAGARLEKLFF
j_call: TRBJ2-1; cdr3_length: 14; d_call: .; clone_size: .; v_call: TRBV28; cdr3_nt: TGTGCCAGCAGTGCCACGGGCTCCTACAATGAGCAGTTCTTC; cdr3_aa: CASSATGSYNEQFF
j_call: TRBJ2-7; cdr3_length: 13; d_call: TRBD1; clone_size: .; v_call: TRBV6-1; cdr3_nt: TGTGCCAGCACGGACAGGGCAACCTACGAGCAGTACTTC; cdr3_aa: CASTDRATYEQYF
j_call: TRBJ2-2; cdr3_length: 13; d_call: .; clone_size: .; v_call: TRBV29-1; cdr3_nt: TGCAGCGTAGCCTCAGCGGGTACCGGGGAGCTGTTTTTT; cdr3_aa: CSVASAGTGELFF
j_call: TRBJ1-2; cdr3_length: 14; d_call: .; clone_size: .; v_call: TRBV21-1; cdr3_nt: TGTGCCAGCAGCAATGGCAGCATAGACTATGGCTACACCTTC; cdr3_aa: CASSNGSIDYGYTF
j_call: TRBJ2-5; cdr3_length: 15; d_call: .; clone_size: .; v_call: TRBV10-1; cdr3_nt: TGCGCCAGCAGTGAGTCTTTAGCGGTCCAAGAGACCCAGTACTTC; cdr3_aa: CASSESLAVQETQYF
j_call: TRBJ1-5; cdr3_length: 17; d_call: .; clone_size: few; v_call: TRBV5-6; cdr3_nt: TGTGCCAGCAGCTTGAGGCGGTCAGCCCAAGGCAATCAGCCCCAGCATTTT; cdr3_aa: CASSLRRSAQGNQPQHF
j_call: TRBJ2-7; cdr3_length: 14; d_call: .; clone_size: .; v_call: TRBV21-1; cdr3_nt: TGTGCCAGCAGCAAAAGGGACAAAGCCTACGAGCAGTACTTC; cdr3_aa: CASSKRDKAYEQYF
j_call: TRBJ1-5; cdr3_length: 14; d_call: TRBD1; clone_size: .; v_call: TRBV27; cdr3_nt: TGTGCCAGCAAGGGACAGGGAGCTTGGCAGCCCCAGCATTTT; cdr3_aa: CASKGQGAWQPQHF
j_call: TRBJ2-3; cdr3_length: 13; d_call: .; clone_size: .; v_call: TRBV10-1; cdr3_nt: TGCGCCAGCAGGACCAGCTCCGGAGATACGCAGTATTTT; cdr3_aa: CASRTSSGDTQYF
j_call: TRBJ2-2; cdr3_length: 16; d_call: TRBD2; clone_size: .; v_call: TRBV7-8; cdr3_nt: TGTGCCAGCAGCGGAGGGGGAGCGGGAGGGCCGGGGGAGCTGTTTTTT; cdr3_aa: CASSGGGAGGPGELFF
j_call: TRBJ1-1; cdr3_length: 13; d_call: .; clone_size: .; v_call: TRBV13; cdr3_nt: TGTGCCAGCAGCTTAGTCAGGAACACTGAAGCTTTCTTT; cdr3_aa: CASSLVRNTEAFF
j_call: TRBJ2-7; cdr3_length: 15; d_call: TRBD2; clone_size: .; v_call: TRBV11-1; cdr3_nt: TGTGCCAGCAGCTTTGTAGCGGGATTCTCCTACGAGCAGTACTTC; cdr3_aa: CASSFVAGFSYEQYF
j_call: TRBJ2-3; cdr3_length: 13; d_call: .; clone_size: .; v_call: TRBV10-1; cdr3_nt: TGCGCCAGCAGTGCGGGTCAGACAAATACGCAGTATTTT; cdr3_aa: CASSAGQTNTQYF
j_call: TRBJ2-2; cdr3_length: 17; d_call: .; clone_size: few; v_call: TRBV4-1; cdr3_nt: TGCGCCAGCAGCGCCCGTCCAGGGAGGACTTCGACCGGGGAGCTGTTTTTT; cdr3_aa: CASSARPGRTSTGELFF
j_call: TRBJ2-7; cdr3_length: 15; d_call: TRBD2; clone_size: .; v_call: TRBV5-1; cdr3_nt: TGCGCCAGCAGCTTGGCCGGGACTACCCCCTACGAGCAGTACTTC; cdr3_aa: CASSLAGTTPYEQYF
j_call: TRBJ2-3; cdr3_length: 13; d_call: .; clone_size: .; v_call: TRBV5-1; cdr3_nt: TGCGCCAGCACCCAAACCAGCACAGATACGCAGTATTTT; cdr3_aa: CASTQTSTDTQYF
j_call: TRBJ1-1; cdr3_length: 15; d_call: .; clone_size: .; v_call: TRBV5-1; cdr3_nt: TGCGCCAGCAGCGTATCCGGACCGCCGAACACTGAAGCTTTCTTT; cdr3_aa: CASSVSGPPNTEAFF
j_call: TRBJ2-7; cdr3_length: 14; d_call: .; clone_size: .; v_call: TRBV6-5; cdr3_nt: TGTGCCAGCAGTTACTCGCGGCAGTCCTACGAGCAGTACTTC; cdr3_aa: CASSYSRQSYEQYF
j_call: TRBJ2-1; cdr3_length: 11; d_call: .; clone_size: .; v_call: TRBV28; cdr3_nt: TGTGCCAGCAGTACCCCAGCTGAGCAGTTCTTC; cdr3_aa: CASSTPAEQFF
j_call: TRBJ2-4; cdr3_length: 17; d_call: .; clone_size: once; v_call: TRBV7-2; cdr3_nt: TGTGCCAGCAGCTTAGTATGGGTGGGGTACGACAAAAACATTCAGTACTTC; cdr3_aa: CASSLVWVGYDKNIQYF
j_call: TRBJ1-1; cdr3_length: 10; d_call: .; clone_size: .; v_call: TRBV20-1; cdr3_nt: TGCAGTGCGGGAGGCACTGAAGCTTTCTTT; cdr3_aa: CSAGGTEAFF
j_call: TRBJ1-2; cdr3_length: 13; d_call: TRBD1; clone_size: few; v_call: TRBV6-1; cdr3_nt: TGTGCCAGCAGTGCCTCGACAGGGTATGGCTACACCTTC; cdr3_aa: CASSASTGYGYTF
j_call: TRBJ2-3; cdr3_length: 12; d_call: .; clone_size: .; v_call: TRBV30; cdr3_nt: TGTGCCTGGAGTGAGGGCGCAGATACGCAGTATTTT; cdr3_aa: CAWSEGADTQYF
j_call: TRBJ1-4; cdr3_length: 16; d_call: TRBD1; clone_size: once; v_call: TRBV5-6; cdr3_nt: TGTGCCAGCAGCCTCCGACAGGGTCAAGCTAATGAAAAACTGTTTTTT; cdr3_aa: CASSLRQGQANEKLFF
j_call: TRBJ2-1; cdr3_length: 15; d_call: TRBD2; clone_size: .; v_call: TRBV4-1; cdr3_nt: TGCGCCAGCAGTCGGCTAGCGGGCGTTTACAATGAGCAGTTCTTC; cdr3_aa: CASSRLAGVYNEQFF
j_call: TRBJ2-7; cdr3_length: 15; d_call: TRBD2; clone_size: .; v_call: TRBV18; cdr3_nt: TGTGCCAGCTCCCGGGGGGTCATCCCGGACTACGAGCAGTACTTC; cdr3_aa: CASSRGVIPDYEQYF
j_call: TRBJ2-1; cdr3_length: 15; d_call: .; clone_size: .; v_call: TRBV9; cdr3_nt: TGTGCCAGCAGCGCTAGCGTGAGCTCCTACAATGAGCAGTTCTTC; cdr3_aa: CASSASVSSYNEQFF
j_call: TRBJ2-2; cdr3_length: 16; d_call: .; clone_size: .; v_call: TRBV27; cdr3_nt: TGTGCCAGCAGTTTTATGGACCCTGCTTACACCGGGGAGCTGTTTTTT; cdr3_aa: CASSFMDPAYTGELFF
j_call: TRBJ2-7; cdr3_length: 12; d_call: .; clone_size: .; v_call: TRBV28; cdr3_nt: TGTGCCAGCACCCACTCCACCTACGAGCAGTACTTC; cdr3_aa: CASTHSTYEQYF
j_call: TRBJ2-7; cdr3_length: 14; d_call: TRBD1; clone_size: .; v_call: TRBV6-5; cdr3_nt: TGTGCCAGCAGTTCGACAGGGGATCCTCGCGAGCAGTACTTC; cdr3_aa: CASSSTGDPREQYF